The 17 T cell receptor beta chains reported below all come from one sample, sequenced in a study of PD-1 blockade in classical Hodgkin lymphoma. Only in-frame clones appear in the TCRdb table, and some are missing; sequencing was by immunoSEQ multiplex PCR. The profile covers approximately 80,000 clones, with around 90% appearing a single time and less than 25% taken by the ten largest. No patient escaped relapse after autologous stem cell transplantation, and brentuximab vedotin exposure varied. Sample: peripheral blood mononuclear cells (PBMCs), taken at baseline. The receptors stem from a human donor with classical Hodgkin lymphoma.

The chain couples TRBV11-2 to TRBJ1-1; no clear D gene. This CDR3 is 15 amino acids long. Trimming removed 5 bases at V and 1 base at J, with 14 bases between. Per the germline V gene, CDR1 is SGHAT and CDR2 is FQNNGV. The CDR3 loop is CASSAPGRRNTEAFF. DNA of the CDR3: TGTGCCAGCAGCGCCCCTGGACGGAGGAACACTGAAGCTTTCTTT.

This chain uses TRBV19 with TRBJ2-1; D not resolved. Germline V lookup: CDR1 LNHDA, CDR2 SQIVND (reference sequence). V dropped 3 bases and J dropped 8 bases, with 8 bases sitting between them. CDR3 length: 12 amino acids. The CDR3, as DNA: TGTGCCAGTAGTATTGCTAGGGATGAGCAGTTCTTC. Translation gives CASSIARDEQFF.

V is TRBV30 and J is TRBJ2-3, with D possibly being TRBD1 (5 bases). CDR3 length equals 12 residues. The germline V gene encodes CDR1 GTSNPN and CDR2 SVGIG (reference sequence). V was cut by 0 bases and J by 4 bases, with 5 bases left in between. The CDR3 sequence: CAWSVQADTQYF. Written as DNA, the CDR3 is TGTGCCTGGAGTGTACAGGCAGATACGCAGTATTTT.

The V call is TRBV28, the J call TRBJ2-5, with TRBD2 identical over 10 bases. The CDR3 runs to 13 residues. Germline CDR1 reads MDHEN; CDR2 reads SYDVKM. CDR3 sequence (DNA): TGTGCTTCCGGGGGACTAGCGTCAGAGACCCAGTACTTC. Protein: CASGGLASETQYF.

V gene TRBV5-1 combines with J gene TRBJ2-7; D call uncertain. The germline V gene encodes CDR1 SGHRS and CDR2 YFSETQ. V lost 0 bases to trimming and J lost 3 bases, with 10 bases between them. The CDR3 consists of 14 residues. CDR3 residues: CASSLAAQLYEQYF. In nucleotides, the CDR3 is TGCGCCAGCAGCTTGGCGGCTCAACTCTACGAGCAGTACTTC.

V and J are TRBV18 and TRBJ1-1; TRBD1 matches 7 bases. Per germline, CDR1 KGHSH and CDR2 LQKENI. CDR3 length equals 16 residues. Trimming took 1 base from V and 4 from J; bases not matched to a gene: 9. The CDR3: CASSPQQGEMSTEAFF. In nucleotides, the CDR3 is TGTGCCAGCTCACCACAGCAGGGGGAAATGAGCACTGAAGCTTTCTTT.

J is TRBJ1-4 and V is TRBV4-3; no clear D gene. Germline CDR1 LGHNA, CDR2 YSLEER. V was cut by 3 bases and J by 7 bases, with 15 bases left in between. The CDR3 runs 15 residues. As DNA, the CDR3 is TGCGCCAGCAGCCAGGAAAGGGAGAATGGTGAAAAACTGTTTTTT. This translates into CASSQERENGEKLFF.

This chain connects TRBV6-5 to TRBJ1-1; D is ambiguous. Germline loops: CDR1 MNHEY, CDR2 SVGAGI. The length of the CDR3 is 16 residues. Trimming removed 0 bases from V and 1 base from J, with 12 bases in between. CDR3 in amino acids: CASSYSFDLTNTEAFF. The CDR3 nucleotides read TGTGCCAGCAGTTACTCGTTTGACTTAACGAACACTGAAGCTTTCTTT.

This clone was recorded once. The chain couples TRBV28 to TRBJ1-5; possibly TRBD1 for D (5 bases). CDR3 length equals 16 residues. The V gene's germline CDR1 is MDHEN and CDR2 SYDVKM. The germline V and J ends were trimmed by 4 bases and 4 bases, with 17 bases remaining between them. CDR3 in amino acids: CASSYGAPKLNQPQHF. DNA of the CDR3: TGTGCCAGCAGTTACGGGGCGCCAAAGCTAAATCAGCCCCAGCATTTT.

The chain joins TRBV7-2 to TRBJ1-2; D ambiguous. The CDR3 extends over 14 amino acids. Germline V gene sequence: CDR1 SGHTA, CDR2 FQGNSA. V was clipped by 5 bases and J by 3 bases, with 13 bases between them. The CDR3 nucleotides are TGTGCCAGCAGCCCAGATCCGCGGGACTATGGCTACACCTTC. This encodes CASSPDPRDYGYTF.

J is TRBJ2-7 and V is TRBV19, with 11 bases that match TRBD2. V lost 0 bases, J lost 6 bases, and 7 bases stayed unmatched. The CDR3 extends over 16 amino acids. Germline CDR1 reads LNHDA; CDR2 reads SQIVND (reference sequence). The chain's CDR3 is CASSIDATSGSVEQYF. The CDR3 coding sequence is TGTGCCAGTAGTATAGACGCTACTAGCGGGAGTGTCGAGCAGTACTTC.

This chain uses TRBV7-9 with TRBJ2-7, with 11 positions matching TRBD2. J gave up 5 bases and V 4 bases, and 7 bases lay outside the gene matches. Germline V CDR1 and CDR2: SEHNR, FQNEAQ (reference sequence). This CDR3 is built from 15 residues. This CDR3 reads CASSSTSGRRHEQYF. The DNA of the CDR3 is TGTGCCAGCAGCTCCACTAGCGGGAGACGGCACGAGCAGTACTTC.

This clone was observed once. V gene TRBV27 combines with J gene TRBJ2-6; D uncertain. V dropped 6 bases and J dropped 3 bases, with 12 bases sitting between them. This CDR3 region has 15 residues. Germline assignment: CDR1 MNHEY and CDR2 SMNVEV (reference sequence). The DNA for the CDR3 is TGTGCCAGCAGGTCTACTGGCTATGGGGCCAACGTCCTGACTTTC. Amino acid sequence: CASRSTGYGANVLTF.

The chain uses TRBV7-9 and TRBJ1-2; the match to TRBD1 covers 7 bases. Per germline, CDR1 SEHNR and CDR2 FQNEAQ (reference sequence). The junction had 12 bases not matched to a gene; V was cut back by 5 bases and J by 3 bases. The CDR3 spans 16 residues. The CDR3 DNA follows: TGTGCCAGCAGCCCCCCCTTACAGGGGAACGACTATGGCTACACCTTC. Translation gives CASSPPLQGNDYGYTF.

The CDR3 DNA follows: TGTGCCAGCAGCCCGTCCGGGACAGTTTCCTACGAGCAGTACTTC. The encoded protein is CASSPSGTVSYEQYF. The chain links TRBV4-2 to TRBJ2-7; 7 nucleotides align to TRBD1. The germline CDR1 and CDR2 sequences are LGHNA and YNFKEQ. This CDR3 has 15 residues. The V segment lost 4 bases and the J segment 1 base; nucleotides outside the gene matches: 7.

As to this clone: At the DNA level, this CDR3 is encoded by other sequences in the same sample as well. The rearrangement joins TRBV4-1 to TRBJ2-7; the match to TRBD2 covers 9 bases. The CDR3 is 15 residues long. The V gene's germline CDR1 is MGHRA and CDR2 YSYEKL. After removal of 0 bases from V and 3 bases from J, the junction contained 3 bases not matched to a gene. The CDR3 bases are TGCGCCAGCAGCCAAGAAAGCGGGAGGAACTACGAGCAGTACTTC. Translating it yields CASSQESGRNYEQYF.

The chain is built from TRBV7-2 and TRBJ2-1, with 8 positions matching TRBD2. The CDR3 length is 16 residues. Unmatched junction bases numbered 14, after V lost 5 bases and J lost 8 bases. CDR1 is SGHTA and CDR2 is FQGNSA in the germline V gene. The CDR3, as DNA: TGTGCCAGCAGCCCCCTCGGGAGCGGGAGTAGCTATGAGCAGTTCTTC. This encodes CASSPLGSGSSYEQFF.